This T cell receptor beta chain was retrieved from a study of human T cells and chemical hapten exposure. In the study overall: Weekly diphenylcyclopropenone doses were given to patients' scalps across the roughly 25-week study. TCR yields differed between samples (mainly from small differences in pooled library volume).

Sample time point: patch test 3, about 24 weeks after DPC sensitization. Stated treatment: therapeutic diphenylcyclopropenone sensitization with weekly scalp DPC. TCRdb independently ran MiXCR on the RACE reads; one entry per CDR3 protein. The data show approximately 60,000 distinct CDR3 sequences, 8% to 13% seen once. This clonotype was detected a few times. What it binds is unknown. Study-level findings and limits: The donor cohort had alopecia, so its immune response may not match that of healthy people.

The CDR3 is made up of 12 amino acids. Between the trimmed V and J ends, which lost 5 bases and 7 bases, there was a span of 11 bases. Germline CDR1 reads SEHNR; CDR2 reads FQNEAQ (reference sequence). The chain employs TRBV7-9 and TRBJ1-1; D gene unclear. The sample here was whole blood, taken in connection with sensitization to the hapten diphenylcyclopropenone (DPC). The source is a woman in her thirties with alopecia areata. Some clones in this sample may be carry-over from other donors' samples. The CDR3 loop reads CASSQTGSEAFF. In nucleotides, the CDR3 is TGTGCCAGCAGCCAGACGGGGAGTGAAGCTTTCTTT.